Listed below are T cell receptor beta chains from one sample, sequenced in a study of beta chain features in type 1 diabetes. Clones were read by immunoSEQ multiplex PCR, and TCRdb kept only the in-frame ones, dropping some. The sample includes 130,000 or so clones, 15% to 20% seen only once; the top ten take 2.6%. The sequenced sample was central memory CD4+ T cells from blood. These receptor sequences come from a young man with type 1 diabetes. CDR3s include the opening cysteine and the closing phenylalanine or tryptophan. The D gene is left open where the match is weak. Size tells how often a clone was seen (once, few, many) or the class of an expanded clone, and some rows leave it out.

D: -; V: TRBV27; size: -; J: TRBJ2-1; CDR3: CASSLSLAGTYNEQFF; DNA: TGTGCCAGCAGTTTATCTCTTGCGGGAACCTACAATGAGCAGTTCTTC
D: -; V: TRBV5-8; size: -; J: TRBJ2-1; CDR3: CASSRQGQNEQFF; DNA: TGTGCCAGCAGCAGGCAAGGGCAGAATGAGCAGTTCTTC
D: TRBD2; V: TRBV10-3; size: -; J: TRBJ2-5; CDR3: CAIRPGLGAQETQYF; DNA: TGTGCCATCAGGCCGGGACTAGGAGCCCAAGAGACCCAGTACTTC
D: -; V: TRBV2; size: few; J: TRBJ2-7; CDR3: CASSEDGRISYEQYF; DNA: TGTGCCAGCAGTGAAGACGGGAGAATCTCCTACGAGCAGTACTTC
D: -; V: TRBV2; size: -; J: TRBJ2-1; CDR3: CASSPDSSNEQFF; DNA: TGTGCCAGCAGTCCTGACTCGTCCAATGAGCAGTTCTTC
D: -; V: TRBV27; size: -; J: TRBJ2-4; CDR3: CASSLGPLREAKNIQYF; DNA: TGTGCCAGCAGTTTGGGGCCTCTCAGGGAAGCCAAAAACATTCAGTACTTC
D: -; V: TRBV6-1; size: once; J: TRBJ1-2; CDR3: CASSGRGNYGYTF; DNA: TGTGCCAGCAGTGGCAGGGGTAACTATGGCTACACCTTC
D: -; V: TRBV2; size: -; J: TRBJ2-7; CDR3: CASSEGVGPPSYEQYF; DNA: TGTGCCAGCAGTGAAGGGGTGGGGCCCCCCTCCTACGAGCAGTACTTC
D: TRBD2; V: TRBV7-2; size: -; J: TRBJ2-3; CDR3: CASSLNEAGGQYF; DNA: TGTGCCAGCAGCTTAAACGAGGCGGGAGGGCAGTATTTT
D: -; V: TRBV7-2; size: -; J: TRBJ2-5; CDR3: CASSQDLRGLVQETQYF; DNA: TGTGCCAGCAGCCAAGATCTGCGGGGTCTGGTCCAAGAGACCCAGTACTTC
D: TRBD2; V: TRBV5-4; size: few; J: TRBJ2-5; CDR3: CASSLNSGGGETQYF; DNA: TGTGCCAGCAGCCTGAATAGCGGGGGGGGAGAGACCCAGTACTTC
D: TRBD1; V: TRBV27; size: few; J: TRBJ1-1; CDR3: CASQPAGQGFTEAFF; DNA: TGTGCCAGCCAACCCGCGGGACAGGGGTTCACTGAAGCTTTCTTT
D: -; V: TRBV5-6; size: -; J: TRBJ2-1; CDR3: CASSLQQGNEQFF; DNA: TGTGCCAGCAGCTTGCAACAGGGAAATGAGCAGTTCTTC
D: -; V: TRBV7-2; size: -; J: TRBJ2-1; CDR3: CASSLEADPSYNEQFF; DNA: TGTGCCAGCAGCTTAGAAGCGGATCCTTCCTACAATGAGCAGTTCTTC
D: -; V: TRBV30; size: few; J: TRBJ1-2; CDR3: CAWSVAGEGYTF; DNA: TGTGCCTGGAGTGTGGCAGGGGAAGGCTACACCTTC
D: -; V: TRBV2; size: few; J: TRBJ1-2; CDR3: CASSAPPLGGYTF; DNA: TGTGCCAGCAGTGCCCCTCCTCTGGGAGGCTACACCTTC
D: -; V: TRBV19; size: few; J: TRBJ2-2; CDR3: CASKGLAANTGELFF; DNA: TGTGCCAGTAAGGGGCTAGCTGCAAACACCGGGGAGCTGTTTTTT
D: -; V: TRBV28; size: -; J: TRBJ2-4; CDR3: CASSSHRGGNIQYF; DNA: TGTGCCAGCAGTTCCCACAGGGGAGGAAACATTCAGTACTTC
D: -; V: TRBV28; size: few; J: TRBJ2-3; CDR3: CATGGLLGVGTDTQYF; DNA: TGTGCCACAGGAGGGTTACTGGGGGTAGGCACAGATACGCAGTATTTT
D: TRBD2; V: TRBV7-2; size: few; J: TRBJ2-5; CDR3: CASSRGAGGGETQYF; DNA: TGTGCCAGCAGCCGTGGAGCGGGGGGTGGTGAGACCCAGTACTTC
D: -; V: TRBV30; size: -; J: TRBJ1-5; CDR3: CAWSPPNQPQHF; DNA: TGTGCCTGGAGTCCCCCAAATCAGCCCCAGCATTTT
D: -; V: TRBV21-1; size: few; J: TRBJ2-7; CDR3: CASSITCGSGTGSDEQYF; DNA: TGTGCCAGCAGCATTACTTGCGGATCCGGGACAGGGAGCGACGAGCAGTACTTC
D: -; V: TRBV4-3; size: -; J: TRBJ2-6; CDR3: CASSQEASFSSGANVLTF; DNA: TGCGCCAGCAGCCAAGAAGCCAGTTTCAGCTCTGGGGCCAACGTCCTGACTTTC
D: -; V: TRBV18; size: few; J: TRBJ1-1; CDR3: CASSPVGGTEAFF; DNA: TGTGCCAGCTCACCAGTGGGAGGCACTGAAGCTTTCTTT
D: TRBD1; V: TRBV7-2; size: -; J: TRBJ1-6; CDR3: CASSPPGTGGGSPLHF; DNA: TGTGCCAGCAGCCCTCCCGGGACAGGGGGCGGTTCACCCCTCCACTTT
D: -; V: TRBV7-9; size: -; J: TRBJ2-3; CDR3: CASSQGQGTDTQYF; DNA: TGTGCCAGCAGCCAAGGGCAGGGCACAGATACGCAGTATTTT
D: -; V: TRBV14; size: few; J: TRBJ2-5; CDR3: CASSPGLGKETQYF; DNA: TGTGCCAGCAGCCCGGGACTGGGAAAAGAGACCCAGTACTTC
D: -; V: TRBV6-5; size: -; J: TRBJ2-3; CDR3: CASSYSADRGDTQYF; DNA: TGTGCCAGCAGTTACTCGGCAGATCGAGGAGATACGCAGTATTTT
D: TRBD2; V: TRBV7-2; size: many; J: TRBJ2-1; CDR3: CASSSASGVNEQFF; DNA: TGTGCCAGCAGCTCGGCTAGCGGGGTGAATGAGCAGTTCTTC
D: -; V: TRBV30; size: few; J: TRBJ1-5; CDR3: CAWRSRGNSNQPQHF; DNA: TGTGCCTGGAGGTCACGGGGGAATAGCAATCAGCCCCAGCATTTT
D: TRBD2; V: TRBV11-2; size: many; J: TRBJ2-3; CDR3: CASSLVAGAVDTQYF; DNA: TGTGCCAGCAGCTTAGTGGCGGGAGCTGTAGATACGCAGTATTTT
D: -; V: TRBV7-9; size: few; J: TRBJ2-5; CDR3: CASSLAGGETQYF; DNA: TGTGCCAGCAGCTTAGCGGGGGGAGAGACCCAGTACTTC
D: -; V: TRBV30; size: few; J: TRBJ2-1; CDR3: CAWSLKGGSNEQFF; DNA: TGTGCCTGGAGTCTAAAGGGTGGGAGCAATGAGCAGTTCTTC
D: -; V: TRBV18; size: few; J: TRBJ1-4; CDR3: CASSPGDWGEKLFF; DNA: TGTGCCAGCTCTCCGGGAGATTGGGGTGAAAAACTGTTTTTT
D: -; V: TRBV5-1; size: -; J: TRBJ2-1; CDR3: CASSTQQGPNEQFF; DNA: TGCGCCAGCAGCACTCAACAAGGCCCCAATGAGCAGTTCTTC
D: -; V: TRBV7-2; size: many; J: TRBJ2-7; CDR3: CASGGKRDEQYF; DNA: TGTGCCAGCGGAGGGAAACGGGACGAGCAGTACTTC
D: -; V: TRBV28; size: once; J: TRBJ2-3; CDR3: CASSFHPGGTDTQYF; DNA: TGTGCCAGCAGTTTTCATCCGGGGGGCACAGATACGCAGTATTTT
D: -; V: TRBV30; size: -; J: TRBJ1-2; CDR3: CAWTVLRSYTF; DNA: TGTGCCTGGACGGTACTTAGAAGCTACACCTTC
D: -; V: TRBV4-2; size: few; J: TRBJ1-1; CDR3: CASRDYRVGNTEAFF; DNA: TGTGCCAGCAGGGATTACAGGGTGGGGAACACTGAAGCTTTCTTT
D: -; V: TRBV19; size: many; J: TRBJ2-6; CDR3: CASRAVTSGANVLTF; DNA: TGTGCCAGTCGGGCGGTAACCTCTGGGGCCAACGTCCTGACTTTC
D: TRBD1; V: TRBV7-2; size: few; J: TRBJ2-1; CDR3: CASSSDRVNNEQFF; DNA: TGTGCCAGCAGCTCGGACAGGGTGAACAATGAGCAGTTCTTC
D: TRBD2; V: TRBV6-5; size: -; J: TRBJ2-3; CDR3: CASSLLAGTDTQYF; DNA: TGTGCCAGCAGTTTGCTAGCGGGCACAGATACGCAGTATTTT
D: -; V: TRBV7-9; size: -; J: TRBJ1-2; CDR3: CASSPDGSFNYGYTF; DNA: TGTGCCAGCAGCCCGGACGGCAGCTTTAACTATGGCTACACCTTC
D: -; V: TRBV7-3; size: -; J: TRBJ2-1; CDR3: CASSRDSSSYNEQFF; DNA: TGTGCCAGCAGCCGGGACTCAAGCTCCTACAATGAGCAGTTCTTC
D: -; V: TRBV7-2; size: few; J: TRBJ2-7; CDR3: CASSRDNSYEQYF; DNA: TGTGCCAGCAGCCGGGACAACTCCTACGAGCAGTACTTC
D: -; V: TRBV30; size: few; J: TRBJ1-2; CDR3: CAWSGRGSNGYTF; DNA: TGTGCCTGGAGTGGCAGGGGCTCGAACGGCTACACCTTC
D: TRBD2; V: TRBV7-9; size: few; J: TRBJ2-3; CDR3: CASSSLLAGVTDTQYF; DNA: TGTGCCAGCAGCTCCCTTCTAGCGGGAGTCACAGATACGCAGTATTTT
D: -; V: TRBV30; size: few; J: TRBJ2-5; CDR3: CAWSRRGAQETQYF; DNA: TGTGCCTGGAGTAGAAGAGGGGCCCAAGAGACCCAGTACTTC
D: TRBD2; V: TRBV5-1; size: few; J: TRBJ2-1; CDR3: CASSVLAGVSYNEQFF; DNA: TGCGCCAGCAGCGTACTAGCGGGAGTATCCTACAATGAGCAGTTCTTC
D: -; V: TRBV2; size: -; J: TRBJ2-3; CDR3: CANRRDLSTDTQYF; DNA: TGTGCCAACCGGAGGGACCTTAGCACAGATACGCAGTATTTT
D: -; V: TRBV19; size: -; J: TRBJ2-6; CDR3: CASSQTRYANVLTF; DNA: TGTGCCAGTAGTCAGACAAGGTATGCCAACGTCCTGACTTTC